This T cell receptor beta chain was captured in a study of identical twins' blood T cells. TCRdb called the 5' RACE reads again in MiXCR, with one record for every CDR3 protein. The table lists fewer than 450,000 distinct CDR3 sequences, over 25% of them singletons. On this clonotype: Its antigen is not identified.

Whole-study results and caveats: Top TCRbeta clonotypes were shared more with twin than unrelated donors. V gene usage reportedly matched far better within twin pairs than unrelated donors.

The CDR3 has 16 amino acids. Losses at the gene ends were 4 bases for V and 0 bases for J; bases not matched to a gene: 5. V is TRBV12-3 or TRBV12-4 and J is TRBJ1-4; 7 bases are shared with TRBD1. The sequenced sample consisted of PBMCs. The sequence derives from a woman between 18 and 49 years old in good health. This chain's CDR3 is CASSSRTGATNEKLFF. CDR3 in DNA: TGTGCCAGCAGTTCCAGGACAGGAGCAACTAATGAAAAACTGTTTTTT.